This section outlines one TCR beta chain sequence together with its context. Its specific antigen is unknown. A much bigger clone sits one base away, suggesting this may be a read error. The data stem from a study of molecular identifiers for immune sequencing clone quantification (dated by TCRdb to between 2017 and 2018). Study-level background: In a replicate experiment, RNA from about 21,000 or 97,000 naive CD8 T cells was split into five aliquots, four of which were sequenced. This methods study used CD8 T cells to benchmark TCR RNA copy counting and molecular-identifier clustering-based TCR repertoire sequencing (MIDCIRS). What the authors observed across the whole study: Identical TCR molecules sharing a barcode could cause highly expanded clone sizes to be underestimated. The naive libraries included spiked-in Jurkat TCR RNA (10 copies' worth), and this Jurkat TCR RNA is not part of the donor repertoire. When barcode sub-clustering was left out, chimeric consensus sequences inflated TCR diversity, with chimeras reaching as high as 47%. In CMV-specific effector cells, clones with more than 20 RNA copies accounted for over 97% of molecules, whereas in naive cells such clones accounted for under 1%. Modeling gave roughly 2.9 recovered TCR RNA copies per cell versus approximately 9 by digital PCR, implying about 30% capture efficiency. Spiked-in Jurkat TCR RNA equal to a single cell's worth was reported to be detectable even within 1,100,000 naive CD8 T cells.

The library was obtained by PCR. The instrument was a NextSeq 500. Bulk TCR libraries were generated as previously described, with the TCR primers listed in Table S5 used. The Qiagen AllPrep DNA/RNA kit was used to purify total RNA. Before analysis, reads from multiple sequencing runs of one library were combined. For the original study's pipeline: Reads were retained only if an exact TCR constant sequence was present, and the retained reads were trimmed to 150 nt and grouped according to their 12-nt molecular barcodes. Reads within each barcode group were sub-clustered using a 15% Levenshtein threshold, and quality-weighted consensus sequences were constructed for each RNA molecule. Non-functional sequences were discarded, and so were lower-count sequences lying one edit away from another sequence. Barcode sub-clusters with fewer than 20% of the maximum read count were removed, based on fitting two negative binomial distributions. In-frame beta chains were kept once TCRdb had trimmed the public reads at Q25 with fastp and called clones with MiXCR. Every entry covers one CDR3 protein and lists the most common genes and DNA from its rows. These V and J calls derive from TCRdb rather than the authors' analysis. This sample lists about 510,000 distinct CDR3 sequences; approximately 25% were detected once. The ten biggest clones cover just over 0.75% of the sample.

Libraries of naive CD8 T cells were built from anywhere between about 20,000 and 1,000,000 sorted cells, with 10%, 30% or 50% of the purified RNA used. On a BD FACSAria II, naive CD8 T cells were FACS-sorted as CD8+CD4-CCR7+CD45RA+ and collected into RLT Plus buffer. To test detection sensitivity, Jurkat RNA equivalent to more than 8 TCR copies was spiked into samples of about 20,000-1,100,000 naive CD8 T cells. Enrichment of CD8 T cells was performed with RosetteSep CD8+ T Cell Enrichment Cocktail and Ficoll-Paque, after which ACK red cell lysis was carried out. The CDR3 holds 14 amino acids from the cysteine to the phenylalanine. The CDR3 DNA has 42 bases and is translated from base 1. The V and J ends are trimmed by 3 bases and 9 bases, leaving 17 bases between them.

Sequenced sample: naive CD8+ T cells from blood, with Jurkat cell RNA spiked in. This sample's cell subset or site label indicates: FACS-sorted CD8+CD4-CCR7+CD45RA+ naive T cells. The chain is made from TRBV12-3 or TRBV12-4 and TRBJ2-5; the best D guess is TRBD2, with 6 bases matching. This clonotype originated in a human donor in good health. Some libraries in this study had Jurkat cell RNA spiked in. The CDR3 is CASSLGLSQGAQYF. The DNA is TGTGCCAGCAGTTTGGGACTCAGTCAAGGAGCCCAGTACTTC.